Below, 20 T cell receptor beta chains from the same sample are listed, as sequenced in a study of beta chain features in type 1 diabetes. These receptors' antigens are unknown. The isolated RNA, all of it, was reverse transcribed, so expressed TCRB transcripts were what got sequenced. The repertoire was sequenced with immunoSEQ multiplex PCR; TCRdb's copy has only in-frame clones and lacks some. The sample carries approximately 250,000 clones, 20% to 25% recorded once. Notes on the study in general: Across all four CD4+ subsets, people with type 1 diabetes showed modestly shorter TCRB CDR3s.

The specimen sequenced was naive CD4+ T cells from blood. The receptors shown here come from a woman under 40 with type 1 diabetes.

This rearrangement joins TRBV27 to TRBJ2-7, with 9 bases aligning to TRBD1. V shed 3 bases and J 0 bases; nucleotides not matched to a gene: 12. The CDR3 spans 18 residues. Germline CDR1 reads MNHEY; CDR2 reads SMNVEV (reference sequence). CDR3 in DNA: TGTGCCAGCAGTTTCTCCCCTCACGACAGGGGGACCTCCTACGAGCAGTACTTC. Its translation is CASSFSPHDRGTSYEQYF.

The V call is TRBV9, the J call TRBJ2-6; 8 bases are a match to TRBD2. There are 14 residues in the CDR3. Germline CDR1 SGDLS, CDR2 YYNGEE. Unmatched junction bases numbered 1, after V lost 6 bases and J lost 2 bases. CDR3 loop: CASKRGPGANVLTF. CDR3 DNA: TGTGCCAGCAAGCGGGGGCCTGGGGCCAACGTCCTGACTTTC.

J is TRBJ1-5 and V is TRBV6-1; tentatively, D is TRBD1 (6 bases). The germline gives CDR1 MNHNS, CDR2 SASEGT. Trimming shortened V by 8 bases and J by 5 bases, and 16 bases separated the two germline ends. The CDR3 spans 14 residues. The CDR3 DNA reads TGTGCCAGCCTCGAGGGGCAGGGGCATCAGCCCCAGCATTTT. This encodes CASLEGQGHQPQHF.

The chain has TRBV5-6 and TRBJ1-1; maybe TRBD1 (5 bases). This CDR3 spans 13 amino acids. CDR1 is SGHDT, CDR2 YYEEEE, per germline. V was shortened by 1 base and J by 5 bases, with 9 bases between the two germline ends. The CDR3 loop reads CASSLRRGTEAFF. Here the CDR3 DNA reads TGTGCCAGCAGCTTGAGGAGGGGAACTGAAGCTTTCTTT.

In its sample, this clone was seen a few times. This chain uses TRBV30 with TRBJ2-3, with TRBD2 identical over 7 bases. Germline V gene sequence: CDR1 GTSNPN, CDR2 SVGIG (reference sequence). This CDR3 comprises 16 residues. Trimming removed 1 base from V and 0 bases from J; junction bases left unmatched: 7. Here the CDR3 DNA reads TGTGCCTGGAGTGCCTGGGGAGGGGAGAGCACAGATACGCAGTATTTT. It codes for CAWSAWGGESTDTQYF. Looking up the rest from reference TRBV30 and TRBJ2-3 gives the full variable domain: SQTIHQWPATLVQPVGSPLSLECTVEGTSNPNLYWYRQAAGRGLQLLFYSVGIGQISSEVPQNLSASRPQDRQFILSSKKLLLSDSGFYLCAWSAWGGESTDTQYFGPGTRLTVL.

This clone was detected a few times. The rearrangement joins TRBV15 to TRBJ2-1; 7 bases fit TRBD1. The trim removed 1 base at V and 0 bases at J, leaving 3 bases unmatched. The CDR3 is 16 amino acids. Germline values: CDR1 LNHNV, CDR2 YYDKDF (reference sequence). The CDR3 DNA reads TGTGCCACCAGCAGAGTACGGGACAGCTCCTACAATGAGCAGTTCTTC. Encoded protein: CATSRVRDSSYNEQFF.

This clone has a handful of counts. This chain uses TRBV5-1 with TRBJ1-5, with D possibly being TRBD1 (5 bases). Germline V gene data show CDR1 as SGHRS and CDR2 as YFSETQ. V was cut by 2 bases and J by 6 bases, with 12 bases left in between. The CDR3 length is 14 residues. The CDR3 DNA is TGCGCCAGCAGCTTCAATGGGGCCGGTCAGCCCCAGCATTTT. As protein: CASSFNGAGQPQHF.

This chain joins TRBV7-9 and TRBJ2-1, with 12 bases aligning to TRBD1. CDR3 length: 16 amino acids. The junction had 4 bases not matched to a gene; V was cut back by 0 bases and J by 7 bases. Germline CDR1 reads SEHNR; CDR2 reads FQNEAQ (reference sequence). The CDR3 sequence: CASSLAGQGARNEQFF. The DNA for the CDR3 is TGTGCCAGCAGCTTAGCGGGACAGGGGGCGCGAAATGAGCAGTTCTTC.

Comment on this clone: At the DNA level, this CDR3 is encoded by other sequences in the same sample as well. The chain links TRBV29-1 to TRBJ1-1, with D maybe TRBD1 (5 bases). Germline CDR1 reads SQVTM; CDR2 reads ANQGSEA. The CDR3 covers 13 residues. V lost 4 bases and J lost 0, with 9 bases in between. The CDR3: CSVAGQMNTEAFF. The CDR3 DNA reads TGCAGCGTTGCTGGACAAATGAACACTGAAGCTTTCTTT. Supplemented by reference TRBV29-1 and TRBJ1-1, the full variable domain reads SAVISQKPSRDICQRGTSLTIQCQVDSQVTMMFWYRQQPGQSLTLIATANQGSEATYESGFVIDKFPISRPNLTFSTLTVSNMSPEDSSIYLCSVAGQMNTEAFFGQGTRLTVV.

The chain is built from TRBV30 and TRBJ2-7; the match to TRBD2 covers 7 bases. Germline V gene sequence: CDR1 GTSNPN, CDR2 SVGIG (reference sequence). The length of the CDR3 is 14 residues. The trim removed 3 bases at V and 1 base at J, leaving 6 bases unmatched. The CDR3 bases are TGTGCCTGGAGACCGGGAGGATGGTCCTACGAGCAGTACTTC. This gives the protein CAWRPGGWSYEQYF.

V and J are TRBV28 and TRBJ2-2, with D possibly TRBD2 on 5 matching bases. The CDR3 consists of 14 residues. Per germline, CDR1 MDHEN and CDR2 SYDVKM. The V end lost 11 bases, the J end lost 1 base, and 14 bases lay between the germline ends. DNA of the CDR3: TGTGCCGTAGTTGGGAGATTGAACACCGGGGAGCTGTTTTTT. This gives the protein CAVVGRLNTGELFF. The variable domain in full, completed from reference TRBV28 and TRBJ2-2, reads DVKVTQSSRYLVKRTGEKVFLECVQDMDHENMFWYRQDPGLGLRLIYFSYDVKMKEKGDIPEGYSVSREKKERFSLILESASTNQTSMYLCAVVGRLNTGELFFGEGSRLTVL.

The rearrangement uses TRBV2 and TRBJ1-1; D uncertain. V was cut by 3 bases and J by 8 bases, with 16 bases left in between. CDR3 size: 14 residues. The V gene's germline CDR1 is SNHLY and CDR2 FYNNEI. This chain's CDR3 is CASSERVGVREAFF. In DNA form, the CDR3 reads TGTGCCAGCAGTGAGCGGGTTGGGGTAAGAGAAGCTTTCTTT.

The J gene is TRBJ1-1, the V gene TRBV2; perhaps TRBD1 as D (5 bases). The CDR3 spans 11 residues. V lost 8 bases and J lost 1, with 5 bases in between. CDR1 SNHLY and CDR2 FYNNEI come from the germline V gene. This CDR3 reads CASDRNTEAFF. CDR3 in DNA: TGTGCCAGCGACAGGAACACTGAAGCTTTCTTT.

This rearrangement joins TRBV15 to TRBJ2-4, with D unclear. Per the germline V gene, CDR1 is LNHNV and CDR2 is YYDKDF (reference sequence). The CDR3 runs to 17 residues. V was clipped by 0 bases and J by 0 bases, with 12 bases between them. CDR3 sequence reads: CATSRDFLDLAKNIQYF. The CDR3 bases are TGTGCCACCAGCAGAGATTTCCTAGATCTAGCCAAAAACATTCAGTACTTC.

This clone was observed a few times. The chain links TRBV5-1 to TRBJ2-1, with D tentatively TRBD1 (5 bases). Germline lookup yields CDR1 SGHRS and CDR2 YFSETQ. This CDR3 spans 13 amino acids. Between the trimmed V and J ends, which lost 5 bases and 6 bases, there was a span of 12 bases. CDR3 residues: CASRQAEGNEQFF. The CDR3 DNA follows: TGCGCCAGCAGACAGGCCGAAGGCAATGAGCAGTTCTTC. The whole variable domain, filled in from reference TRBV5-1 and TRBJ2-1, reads KAGVTQTPRYLIKTRGQQVTLSCSPISGHRSVSWYQQTPGQGLQFLFEYFSETQRNKGNFPGRFSGRQFSNSRSEMNVSTLELGDSALYLCASRQAEGNEQFFGPGTRLTVL.

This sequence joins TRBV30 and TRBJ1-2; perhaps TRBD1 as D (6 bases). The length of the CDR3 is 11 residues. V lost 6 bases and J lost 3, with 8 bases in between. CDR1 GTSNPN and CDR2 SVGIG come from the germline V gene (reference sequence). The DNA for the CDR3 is TGTGCCTGTTCAGGGGACTATGGCTACACCTTC. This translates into CACSGDYGYTF.

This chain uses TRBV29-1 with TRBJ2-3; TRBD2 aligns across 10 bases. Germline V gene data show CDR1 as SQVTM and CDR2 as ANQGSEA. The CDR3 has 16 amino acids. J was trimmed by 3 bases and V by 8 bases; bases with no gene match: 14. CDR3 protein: CSPMYPIAGGTDTQYF. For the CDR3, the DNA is TGCAGCCCTATGTACCCGATAGCGGGAGGTACAGATACGCAGTATTTT.

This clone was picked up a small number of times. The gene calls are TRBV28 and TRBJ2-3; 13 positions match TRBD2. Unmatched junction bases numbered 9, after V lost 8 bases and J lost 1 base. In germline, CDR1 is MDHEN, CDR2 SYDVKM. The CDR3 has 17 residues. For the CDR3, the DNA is TGTGCCAGCGGACTAGCGGGAGCCCTCAAGGGCACAGATACGCAGTATTTT. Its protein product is CASGLAGALKGTDTQYF.

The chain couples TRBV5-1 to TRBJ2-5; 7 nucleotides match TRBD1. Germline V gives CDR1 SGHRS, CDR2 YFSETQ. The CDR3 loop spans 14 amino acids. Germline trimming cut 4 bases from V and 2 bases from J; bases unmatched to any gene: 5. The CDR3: CASSQGQNQETQYF. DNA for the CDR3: TGCGCCAGCAGCCAGGGACAGAATCAAGAGACCCAGTACTTC.

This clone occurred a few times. The CDR3 DNA is TGTGCCTGGATTGAGAGCGGGAGGGGTTCTGAGCAGTTCTTC. Translation: CAWIESGRGSEQFF. This sequence joins TRBV30 and TRBJ2-1; the match to TRBD2 covers 10 bases. The CDR3 spans 14 residues. J lost 9 bases, V lost 4 bases, and 9 bases had no gene match. Germline CDR1 GTSNPN, CDR2 SVGIG (reference sequence).